These 8 T cell receptor beta chains were all obtained from the same sample, sequenced in a study of T-cell memory formation after mild COVID-19 (dated by TCRdb to about 2021). Libraries came from 5' RACE. The sequencing machine was an Illumina NovaSeq 6000. TCRdb trimmed public reads at Q25 via fastp, called clones via MiXCR and kept in-frame beta chains. Rows are unified per CDR3 protein, each entry keeping the most common DNA and genes. The sample records 190,000 or so distinct CDR3 sequences, 20% to 25% of which are singletons. More than 20% of the sample lies in the top ten. Sequencing was done on a sample of PBMCs or a T cell subset sorted from them (not recorded which). The receptors were sampled from an adult woman who had mild COVID-19 (a few samples of this study predate the infection). The sample titles of this study are shuffled in the database, so cell type and time point are left out; the donor was told from shared clones.

The V call is TRBV13, the J call TRBJ2-7; TRBD2 aligns across 11 bases. Germline V lookup: CDR1 PRHDT, CDR2 FYEKMQ (reference sequence). The CDR3 sequence is 14 residues long. V dropped 5 bases and J dropped 2; count of bases not matched to a gene: 2. Here the CDR3 reads CASSVSGRAYEQYF. CDR3 sequence (DNA): TGTGCCAGCAGCGTTAGCGGGAGGGCCTACGAGCAGTACTTC.

V gene TRBV5-1 combines with J gene TRBJ2-7; D gene unclear. Germline V gene data show CDR1 as SGHRS and CDR2 as YFSETQ. V was trimmed by 3 bases and J by 2 bases, leaving 12 bases between them. The CDR3 is made up of 14 amino acids. The CDR3 here is CASSSVVVPYEQYF. The CDR3 region has the DNA TGCGCCAGCAGCTCGGTTGTCGTCCCCTACGAGCAGTACTTC.

V is TRBV12-3 or TRBV12-4 and J is TRBJ1-5; no clear D gene. Trimming stripped 6 bases from V and 4 bases from J, with 10 bases between. The CDR3 totals 13 residues. This CDR3 is CASSPYRNQPQHF. The CDR3 DNA reads as TGTGCCAGCAGCCCTTACAGAAATCAGCCCCAGCATTTT.

Ten or more counts support this clonotype. V gene TRBV7-6 combines with J gene TRBJ2-7; 9 positions agree with TRBD1. Germline V gene lookup returns CDR1 SGHVS and CDR2 FNYEAQ. V was pared by 4 bases and J by 3 bases, with 10 bases of the junction left unmatched. The CDR3 is 16 amino acids. The CDR3 sequence is CASSYEPGQGRYEQYF. The CDR3 DNA reads as TGTGCCAGCAGCTACGAACCGGGACAGGGCCGCTACGAGCAGTACTTC.

There are many counts of this clonotype. This chain joins TRBV7-9 and TRBJ2-5; 11 nucleotides line up with TRBD2. V was clipped by 6 bases and J by 5 bases; unmatched bases: 2. The CDR3 is 13 amino acids. Germline values: CDR1 SEHNR, CDR2 FQNEAQ (reference sequence). The CDR3 sequence: CASSPSGRETQYF. Here the CDR3 DNA reads TGTGCCAGCAGTCCTAGCGGGAGGGAGACCCAGTACTTC.

CDR3: CASSIGTSGSNEQFF. In DNA form, the CDR3 reads TGTGCCAGCAGCATCGGGACTAGCGGGAGCAATGAGCAGTTCTTC. The chain links TRBV7-9 to TRBJ2-1, with TRBD2 identical over 14 bases. There are 15 residues in the CDR3. The J segment lost 6 bases and the V segment lost 5 bases, leaving 3 bases of the junction unmatched. The V gene's germline CDR1 is SEHNR and CDR2 FQNEAQ (reference sequence).

The chain joins TRBV12-3 or TRBV12-4 to TRBJ1-2, with D perhaps matching TRBD1 (6 bases). The CDR3 spans 15 residues. With 4 bases removed from V and 4 bases from J, the gap between germline ends came to 16 bases. CDR3: CASSSKQGSPYGYTF. For the CDR3, the DNA is TGTGCCAGCAGTTCCAAACAGGGATCCCCCTATGGCTACACCTTC.

The chain is built from TRBV5-1 and TRBJ2-7; D not resolved. This CDR3 has 14 residues. Trimming left V 0 bases short and J 1 base short, with 8 bases between. The germline V gene has CDR1 SGHRS and CDR2 YFSETQ. The CDR3 spells CASSLAFGSYEQYF. The CDR3, as DNA: TGCGCCAGCAGCTTGGCGTTCGGTTCCTACGAGCAGTACTTC.